One and the same sample provided the 11 T cell receptor beta chains below, sequenced in a study of beta chain features in type 1 diabetes. Notes on the study in general: Shortening that was moderate but significant affected the TCRB CDR3s of Type 1 diabetes patients in all four CD4+ subsets.

These receptors have no known antigen. The sequenced template was cDNA made from the entire isolated RNA. Sequencing was performed with immunoSEQ multiplex PCR; in TCRdb, only in-frame clones are kept and a portion is missing. This table has about 180,000 clones, approximately 8% appearing once. Specimen: central memory CD4+ T cells from blood. These receptor sequences come from a middle-aged woman with type 1 diabetes.

The chain employs TRBV28 and TRBJ2-5; D remains unclear. Germline V gives CDR1 MDHEN, CDR2 SYDVKM. Trimming shortened V by 5 bases and J by 3 bases, and 4 bases separated the two germline ends. This CDR3 has 11 residues. The CDR3, as DNA: TGTGCCAGCAGTCCTGAAGAGACCCAGTACTTC. Residues: CASSPEETQYF.

This clone was observed a handful of times. The V and J genes are TRBV7-2 and TRBJ1-1; perhaps TRBD1 as D (6 bases). This CDR3 region has 14 residues. The V gene lost 3 bases and the J gene lost 7 bases, with 15 bases spanning the gap. The germline V gene encodes CDR1 SGHTA and CDR2 FQGNSA. CDR3 sequence reads: CASSLQGHEGEAFF. The CDR3, as DNA: TGTGCCAGCAGCTTGCAGGGGCATGAAGGTGAAGCTTTCTTT.

The gene calls are TRBV29-1 and TRBJ2-5; TRBD1 might be the D (5 bases). Gene TRBJ2-7 matches the end of the DNA better, so the J call may be wrong. The germline V gene encodes CDR1 SQVTM and CDR2 ANQGSEA. CDR3 size: 12 residues. CDR3 region: CSVEWQGGEQYF. The CDR3 nucleotides read TGCAGCGTTGAGTGGCAGGGCGGCGAGCAGTACTTC.

This clone was seen many times. The chain carries TRBV4-1 and TRBJ2-7; 9 bases agree with TRBD1. With 1 base clipped from V and 6 bases from J, the junction kept 7 bases outside the gene matches. Germline CDR1 reads MGHRA; CDR2 reads YSYEKL. This CDR3 has 15 residues. The CDR3 coding sequence is TGCGCCAGCAGCCAAGGGGACAGGGTTCCAGGCGAGCAGTACTTC. Translating gives CASSQGDRVPGEQYF.

The chain is built from TRBV6-5 and TRBJ2-7; D may be TRBD2 (5 bases). The CDR3 consists of 12 residues. The germline CDR1 and CDR2 sequences are MNHEY and SVGAGI. Trimming stripped 10 bases from V and 6 bases from J, with 16 bases between. In DNA, the CDR3 is TGTGCCACCTACTCTGAGGGTCGCGAGCAGTACTTC. This gives the protein CATYSEGREQYF.

The rearrangement uses TRBV19 and TRBJ2-4; D call uncertain. CDR1 and CDR2 from the germline V gene are LNHDA and SQIVND (reference sequence). The CDR3 runs 15 residues. The V gene lost 7 bases and the J gene lost 8 bases, with 21 bases spanning the gap. In DNA, the CDR3 is TGTGCCAGTACTCACGGAGACTCCCGTGGCGACATTCAGTACTTC. Protein product: CASTHGDSRGDIQYF.

This clone was observed a handful of times. The chain is built from TRBV5-4 and TRBJ2-1; TRBD2 aligns across 9 bases. Germline V gives CDR1 SGHNT, CDR2 YYREEE (reference sequence). Trimming took 0 bases from V and 6 from J; bases not matched to a gene: 4. The CDR3 runs to 15 residues. The CDR3 DNA reads as TGTGCCAGCAGCTTGGTGACTAGCGGCCTCAATGAGCAGTTCTTC. Translated, it gives CASSLVTSGLNEQFF.

This clone was observed a few times. V gene TRBV19 combines with J gene TRBJ1-2; 9 nucleotides line up with TRBD1. This CDR3 has 18 amino acids. Germline V gives CDR1 LNHDA, CDR2 SQIVND (reference sequence). After removal of 5 bases from V and 4 bases from J, the junction contained 17 bases not matched to a gene. CDR3 nucleotide sequence: TGTGCCAGTAGTGTTCGGACAGGGGCTGTCGAGACCGTCTATGGCTACACCTTC. Translated: CASSVRTGAVETVYGYTF.

This clone was seen only a few times. The V call is TRBV7-2, the J call TRBJ2-1; D gene ambiguous. CDR1 and CDR2 (germline): SGHTA, FQGNSA. CDR3 size: 15 residues. Between the trimmed V and J ends, which lost 1 base and 0 bases, there was a span of 7 bases. CDR3 sequence (DNA): TGTGCCAGCAGCTTAGGGCAGGACTCCTACAATGAGCAGTTCTTC. This codes for CASSLGQDSYNEQFF.

This clone has more than one count but fewer than ten. CDR3 bases: TGTGCCAGCAGCCACGGACAGCCTAATTCACCCCTCCACTTT. The encoded protein is CASSHGQPNSPLHF. The V and J genes are TRBV7-2 and TRBJ1-6, with D perhaps matching TRBD1 (6 bases). V was trimmed by 5 bases and J by 6 bases, leaving 11 bases between them. Germline lookup yields CDR1 SGHTA and CDR2 FQGNSA. The CDR3 spans 14 residues.

The genes are TRBV5-1 and TRBJ2-1; possible D gene TRBD2, 6 bases. The CDR3 is made up of 14 amino acids. The V end lost 4 bases, the J end lost 5 bases, and 13 bases lay between the germline ends. Germline-derived CDR1 and CDR2 are SGHRS and YFSETQ. CDR3 loop: CASSLGGENNEQFF. The CDR3 region has the DNA TGCGCCAGCAGCCTGGGCGGGGAAAACAATGAGCAGTTCTTC.